This T cell receptor beta chain was sequenced during a study of blood T cells in healthy people across ages. A sample-barcoded 5' primer and a J-beta primer mix were used in a second PCR of roughly 6 to 11 cycles. There were at least 3 million CDR3-containing paired-end reads obtained from each sample. In TCRdb, the 5' RACE reads were re-called with MiXCR into one record per CDR3 protein. The sample lists hundreds of thousands of distinct CDR3 sequences, 21% occurring once. To note about this clonotype: Its antigen is not identified.

Trimming left V 2 bases short and J 2 bases short, with 22 bases between. The CDR3 loop spans 19 amino acids. Germline values: CDR1 MGHRA, CDR2 YSYEKL. General study results and limits: Changes seen in expanded clonotypes were possibly confounded by donor CMV status left unknown.

The TCR comes from a man aged 65 to 79 in good health. Sequenced input: blood. The chain recombines TRBV4-1 with TRBJ2-1; D might be TRBD1 (6 bases). The CDR3 loop is CASSQRFVGGRGAYNEQFF. The DNA of the CDR3 is TGCGCCAGCAGCCAAAGATTCGTCGGAGGCAGGGGTGCCTACAATGAGCAGTTCTTC.